One T cell receptor (beta chain) is described in this entry. The repertoire was sequenced with immunoSEQ multiplex PCR; TCRdb's copy has only in-frame clones and lacks some. Among more than 150,000 clones listed, roughly three quarters were seen once. This entry is derived from a study of blood T cell repertoires in COVID-19. Shortly before study entry, within 2 weeks, exposed participants had met a COVID-19 case. The sample consisted of PBMCs or T cells enriched from blood (not recorded which). The clonotype originates from a man aged 55 to 70 who had been exposed to COVID-19.

The chain's CDR3 is CASSISSRSQPYGYTF. In nucleotides, the CDR3 is TGTGCCAGTAGTATTTCATCTAGGTCCCAACCTTATGGCTACACCTTC. This chain uses TRBV19 with TRBJ1-2; D not certain. The CDR3 loop spans 16 amino acids. Germline CDR1 reads LNHDA; CDR2 reads SQIVND (reference sequence). The V end lost 3 bases, the J end lost 5 bases, and 19 bases lay between the germline ends.